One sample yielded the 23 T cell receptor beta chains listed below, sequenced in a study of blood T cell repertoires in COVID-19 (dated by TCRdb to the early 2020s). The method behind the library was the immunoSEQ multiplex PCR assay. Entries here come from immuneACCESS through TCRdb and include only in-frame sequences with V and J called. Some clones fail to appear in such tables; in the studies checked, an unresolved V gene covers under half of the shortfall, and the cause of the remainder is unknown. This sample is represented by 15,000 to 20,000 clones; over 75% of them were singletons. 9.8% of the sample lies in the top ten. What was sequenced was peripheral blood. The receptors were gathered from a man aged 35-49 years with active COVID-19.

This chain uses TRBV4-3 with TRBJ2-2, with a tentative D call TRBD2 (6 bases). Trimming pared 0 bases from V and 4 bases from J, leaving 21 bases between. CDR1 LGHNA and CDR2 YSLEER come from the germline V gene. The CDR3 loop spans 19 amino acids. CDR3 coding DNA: TGCGCCAGCAGCCAAGATCTTCGTGGGGTAGCGGAGATCACCGGGGAGCTGTTTTTT. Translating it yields CASSQDLRGVAEITGELFF.

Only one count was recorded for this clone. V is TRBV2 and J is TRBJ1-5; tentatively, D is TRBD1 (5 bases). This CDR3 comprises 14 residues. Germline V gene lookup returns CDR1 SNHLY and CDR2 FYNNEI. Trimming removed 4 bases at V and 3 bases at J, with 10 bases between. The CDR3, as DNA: TGTGCCAGCAGTGGTGGACAACCCAATCAGCCCCAGCATTTT. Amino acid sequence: CASSGGQPNQPQHF.

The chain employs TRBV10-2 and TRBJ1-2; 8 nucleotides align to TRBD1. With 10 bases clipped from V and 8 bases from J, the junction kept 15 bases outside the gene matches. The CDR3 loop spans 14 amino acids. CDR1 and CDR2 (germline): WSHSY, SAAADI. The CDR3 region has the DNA TGCGCCACCCACCGAGACAGGGGACGCGGGGGCTACACCTTC. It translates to CATHRDRGRGGYTF.

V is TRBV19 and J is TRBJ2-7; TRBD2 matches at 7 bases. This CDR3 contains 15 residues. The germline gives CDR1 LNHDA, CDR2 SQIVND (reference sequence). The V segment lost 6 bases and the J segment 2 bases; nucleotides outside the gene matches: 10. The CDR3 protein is CASSLAGVRTYEQYF. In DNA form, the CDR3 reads TGTGCCAGTAGCTTGGCGGGAGTCAGAACCTACGAGCAGTACTTC.

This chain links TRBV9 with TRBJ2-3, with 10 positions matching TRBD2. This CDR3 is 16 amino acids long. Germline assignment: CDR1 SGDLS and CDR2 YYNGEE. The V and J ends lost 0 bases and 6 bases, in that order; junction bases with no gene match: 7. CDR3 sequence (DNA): TGTGCCAGCAGCGTAGTAGCCGGTAGCGGGGGGGATACGCAGTATTTT. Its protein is CASSVVAGSGGDTQYF. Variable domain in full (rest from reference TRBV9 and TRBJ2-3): DSGVTQTPKHLITATGQRVTLRCSPRSGDLSVYWYQQSLDQGLQFLIQYYNGEERAKGNILERFSAQQFPDLHSELNLSSLELGDSALYFCASSVVAGSGGDTQYFGPGTRLTVL.

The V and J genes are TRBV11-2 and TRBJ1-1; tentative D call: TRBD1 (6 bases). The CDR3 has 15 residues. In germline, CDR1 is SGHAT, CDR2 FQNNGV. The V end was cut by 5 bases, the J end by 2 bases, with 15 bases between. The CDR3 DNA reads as TGTGCCAGCAGCCCCCAGGGGCAGGGTAACACTGAAGCTTTCTTT. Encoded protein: CASSPQGQGNTEAFF.

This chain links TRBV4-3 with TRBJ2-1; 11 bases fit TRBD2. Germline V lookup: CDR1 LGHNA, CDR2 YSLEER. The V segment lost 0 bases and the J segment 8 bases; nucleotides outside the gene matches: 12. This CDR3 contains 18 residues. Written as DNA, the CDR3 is TGCGCCAGCAGCCAAGACAACATAGCGGGAGGGGCGGGGGATGAGCAGTTCTTC. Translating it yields CASSQDNIAGGAGDEQFF.

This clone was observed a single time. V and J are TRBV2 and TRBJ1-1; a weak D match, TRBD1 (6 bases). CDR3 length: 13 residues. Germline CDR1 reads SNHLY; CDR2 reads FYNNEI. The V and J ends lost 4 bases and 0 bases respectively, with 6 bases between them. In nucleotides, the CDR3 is TGTGCCAGCAGTGGACAGGTGAACACTGAAGCTTTCTTT. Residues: CASSGQVNTEAFF.

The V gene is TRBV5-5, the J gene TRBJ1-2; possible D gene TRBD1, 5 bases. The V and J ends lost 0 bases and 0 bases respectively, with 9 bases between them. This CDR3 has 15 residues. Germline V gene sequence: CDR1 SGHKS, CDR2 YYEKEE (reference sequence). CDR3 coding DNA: TGTGCCAGCAGCTTGGGCAGGGCCTCTAACTATGGCTACACCTTC. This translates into CASSLGRASNYGYTF.

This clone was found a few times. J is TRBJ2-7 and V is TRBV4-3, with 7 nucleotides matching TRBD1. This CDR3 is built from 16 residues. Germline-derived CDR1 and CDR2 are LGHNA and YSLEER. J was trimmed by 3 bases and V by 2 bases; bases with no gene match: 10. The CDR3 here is CASSQNRDSIIYEQYF. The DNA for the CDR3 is TGCGCCAGCAGCCAAAACCGGGACAGTATAATCTACGAGCAGTACTTC.

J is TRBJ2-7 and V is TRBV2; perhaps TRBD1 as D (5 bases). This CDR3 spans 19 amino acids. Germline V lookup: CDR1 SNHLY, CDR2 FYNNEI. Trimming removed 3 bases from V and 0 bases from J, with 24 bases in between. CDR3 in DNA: TGTGCCAGCAGTGATGGGGCGGAGCTCTTACACTTAACCTCCTACGAGCAGTACTTC. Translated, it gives CASSDGAELLHLTSYEQYF.

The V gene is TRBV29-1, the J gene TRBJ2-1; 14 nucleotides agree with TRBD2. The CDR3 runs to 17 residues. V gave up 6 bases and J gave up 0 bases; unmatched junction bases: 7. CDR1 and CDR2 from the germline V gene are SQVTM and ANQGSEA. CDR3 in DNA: TGCAGCGTGGGGACTAGCGGGAGTCAAGGCTCCTACAATGAGCAGTTCTTC. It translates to CSVGTSGSQGSYNEQFF.

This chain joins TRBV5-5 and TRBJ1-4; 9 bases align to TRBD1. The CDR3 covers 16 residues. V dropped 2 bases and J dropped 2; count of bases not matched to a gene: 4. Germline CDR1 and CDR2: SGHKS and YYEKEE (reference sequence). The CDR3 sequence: CASSLTGGATNEKLFF. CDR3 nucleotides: TGTGCCAGCAGCTTAACAGGGGGCGCGACTAATGAAAAACTGTTTTTT.

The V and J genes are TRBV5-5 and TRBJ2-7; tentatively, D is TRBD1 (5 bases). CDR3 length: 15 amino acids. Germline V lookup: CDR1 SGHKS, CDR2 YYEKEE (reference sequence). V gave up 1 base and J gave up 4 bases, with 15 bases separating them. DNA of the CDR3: TGTGCCAGCAGCTTGCTGCAGGGCTTTCGATACGAGCAGTACTTC. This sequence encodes CASSLLQGFRYEQYF. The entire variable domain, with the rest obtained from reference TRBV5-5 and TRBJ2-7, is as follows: DAGVTQSPTHLIKTRGQQVTLRCSPISGHKSVSWYQQVLGQGPQFIFQYYEKEERGRGNFPDRFSARQFPNYSSELNVNALLLGDSALYLCASSLLQGFRYEQYFGPGTRLTVT.

CDR3 sequence reads: CAWAPGTGGYEQYF. The CDR3 region has the DNA TGTGCCTGGGCCCCCGGGACAGGGGGCTACGAGCAGTACTTC. The rearrangement links TRBV30 to TRBJ2-7; 11 bases line up with TRBD1. The CDR3 sequence is 14 residues long. The germline CDR1 and CDR2 sequences are GTSNPN and SVGIG (reference sequence). V lost 5 bases to trimming and J lost 3 bases; unmatched junction nucleotides: 6.

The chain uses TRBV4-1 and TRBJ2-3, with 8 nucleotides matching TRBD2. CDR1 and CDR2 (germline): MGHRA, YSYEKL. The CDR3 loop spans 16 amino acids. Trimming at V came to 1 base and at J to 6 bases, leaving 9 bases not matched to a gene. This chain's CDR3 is CASSQGRGSGMDTQYF. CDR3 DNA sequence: TGCGCCAGCAGCCAAGGAAGGGGTAGCGGGATGGATACGCAGTATTTT.

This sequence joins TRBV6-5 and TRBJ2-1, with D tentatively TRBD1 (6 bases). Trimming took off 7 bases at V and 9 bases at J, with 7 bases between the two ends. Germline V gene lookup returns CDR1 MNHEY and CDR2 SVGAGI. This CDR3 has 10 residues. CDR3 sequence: CASTGVEQFF. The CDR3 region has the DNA TGTGCCAGCACAGGGGTTGAGCAGTTCTTC.

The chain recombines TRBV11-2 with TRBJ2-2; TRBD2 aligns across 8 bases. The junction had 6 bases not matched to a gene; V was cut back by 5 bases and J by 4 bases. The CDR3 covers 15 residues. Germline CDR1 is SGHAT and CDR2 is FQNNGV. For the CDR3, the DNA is TGTGCCAGCAGCACAAGCGGGAGTGGCACCGGGGAGCTGTTTTTT. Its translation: CASSTSGSGTGELFF.

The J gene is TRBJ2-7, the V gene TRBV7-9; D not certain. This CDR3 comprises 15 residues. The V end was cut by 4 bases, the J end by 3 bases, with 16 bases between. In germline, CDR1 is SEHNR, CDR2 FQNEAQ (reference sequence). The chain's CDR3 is CASSSNLDGIYEQYF. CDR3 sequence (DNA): TGTGCCAGCAGCTCAAATCTAGACGGAATCTACGAGCAGTACTTC.

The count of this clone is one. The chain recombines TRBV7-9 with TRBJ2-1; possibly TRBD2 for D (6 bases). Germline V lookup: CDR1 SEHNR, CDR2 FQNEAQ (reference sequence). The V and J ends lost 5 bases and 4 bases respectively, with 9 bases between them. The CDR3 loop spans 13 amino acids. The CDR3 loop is CASSPDYYNEQFF. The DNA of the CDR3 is TGTGCCAGCAGCCCGGACTATTACAATGAGCAGTTCTTC.

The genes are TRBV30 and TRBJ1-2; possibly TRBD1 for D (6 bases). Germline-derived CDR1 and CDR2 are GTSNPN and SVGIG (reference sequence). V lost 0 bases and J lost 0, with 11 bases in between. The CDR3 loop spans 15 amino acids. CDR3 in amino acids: CAWSVGDTPNYGYTF. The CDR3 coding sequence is TGTGCCTGGAGTGTTGGGGACACACCTAACTATGGCTACACCTTC.

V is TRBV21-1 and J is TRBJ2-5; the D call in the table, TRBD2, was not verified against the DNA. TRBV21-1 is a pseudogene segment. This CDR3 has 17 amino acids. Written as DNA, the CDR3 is TGTGCCAGCAGCAAAGAGGTGGAGGATTCGAGGCAAGAGACCCAGTACTTC. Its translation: CASSKEVEDSRQETQYF.

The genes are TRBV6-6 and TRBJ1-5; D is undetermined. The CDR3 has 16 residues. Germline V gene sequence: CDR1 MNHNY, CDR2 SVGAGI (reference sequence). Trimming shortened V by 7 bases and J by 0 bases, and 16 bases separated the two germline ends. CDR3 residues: CASTPMGIYSNQPQHF. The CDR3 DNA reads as TGTGCCAGCACCCCCATGGGCATCTATAGCAATCAGCCCCAGCATTTT.